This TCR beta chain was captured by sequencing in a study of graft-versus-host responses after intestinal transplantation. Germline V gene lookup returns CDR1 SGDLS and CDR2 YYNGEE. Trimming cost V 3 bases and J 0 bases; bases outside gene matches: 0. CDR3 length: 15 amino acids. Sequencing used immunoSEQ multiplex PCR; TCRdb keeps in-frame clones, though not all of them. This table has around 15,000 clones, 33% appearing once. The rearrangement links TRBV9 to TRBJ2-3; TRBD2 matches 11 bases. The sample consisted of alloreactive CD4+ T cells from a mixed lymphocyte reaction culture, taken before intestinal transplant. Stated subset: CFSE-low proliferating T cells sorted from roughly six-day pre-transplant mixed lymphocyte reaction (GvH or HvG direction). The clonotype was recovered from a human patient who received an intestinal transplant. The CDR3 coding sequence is TGTGCCAGCAGCGCTAGCGGGAGGAGCACAGATACGCAGTATTTT. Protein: CASSASGRSTDTQYF.